The 10 T cell receptor beta chains given below trace back to one sample, sequenced in a study of preoperative IRX-2 immunotherapy in early breast cancer. Libraries were prepared by immunoSEQ multiplex PCR; TCRdb keeps only in-frame clonotypes and omits some of them. The sample gives roughly 42,000 clones, roughly 80% of which show up once; 1% to 1.5% is in the top ten. As to treatment: preoperative locoregional IRX-2 cytokine immunotherapy. The starting material was tumor tissue, obtained after IRX-2 immunotherapy. These TCRs come from a human donor with breast cancer.

This clone was seen a handful of times. V usage is TRBV29-1 and J usage is TRBJ2-1, with 11 positions matching TRBD2. The CDR3 consists of 13 residues. Germline V CDR1 and CDR2: SQVTM, ANQGSEA. V was pared by 4 bases and J by 6 bases, with 2 bases of the junction left unmatched. The CDR3 reads CSVVSGRANEQFF. For the CDR3, the DNA is TGCAGCGTTGTTAGCGGGAGGGCCAATGAGCAGTTCTTC.

The V and J genes are TRBV11-3 and TRBJ1-2, with a possible D match to TRBD1 (5 bases). Germline loops: CDR1 SGHNT, CDR2 YENEEA. The CDR3 is made up of 15 amino acids. Trimming stripped 3 bases from V and 1 base from J, with 12 bases between. The CDR3 sequence is CASSLSGTSNYGYTF. The DNA of the CDR3 is TGTGCCAGCAGCTTGTCAGGGACTAGTAACTATGGCTACACCTTC.

The chain joins TRBV6-8 to TRBJ1-6; D is unclear. This CDR3 spans 15 amino acids. The germline V and J ends were trimmed by 5 bases and 0 bases, with 8 bases remaining between them. Germline assignment: CDR1 MNHGY and CDR2 SAAAGT. CDR3 in amino acids: CASSAQSSYNSPLHF. The CDR3 nucleotides read TGTGCCAGCAGTGCGCAGAGCTCCTATAATTCACCCCTCCACTTT.

The chain joins TRBV6-8 to TRBJ1-5; possible D gene TRBD1, 5 bases. Trimming took 5 bases from V and 1 from J, leaving 12 bases between them. Germline CDR1 and CDR2: MNHGY and SAAAGT. This CDR3 has 15 residues. CDR3 protein: CASSTGTPSNQPQHF. The CDR3 DNA is TGTGCCAGCAGTACCGGGACGCCAAGCAATCAGCCCCAGCATTTT.

The CDR3 loop reads CASSSSLSLNTEAFF. In DNA, the CDR3 is TGTGCCAGCAGCTCCTCACTTTCTCTGAACACTGAAGCTTTCTTT. The chain recombines TRBV11-3 with TRBJ1-1; D unclear. The CDR3 totals 15 residues. Germline assignment: CDR1 SGHNT and CDR2 YENEEA. Deletions cut 4 bases from V and 0 bases from J, with 12 bases between.

This clone was seen a few times. This chain uses TRBV11-3 with TRBJ1-5; 7 bases align to TRBD1. The CDR3 spans 15 residues. The junction had 3 bases not matched to a gene; V was cut back by 4 bases and J by 0 bases. In germline, CDR1 is SGHNT, CDR2 YENEEA. CDR3 protein: CASSSRQGSNQPQHF. CDR3 nucleotides: TGTGCCAGCAGCTCAAGACAGGGTAGCAATCAGCCCCAGCATTTT.

The J gene is TRBJ1-3, the V gene TRBV14; D remains unclear. Deletions cut 4 bases from V and 0 bases from J, with 13 bases between. The germline V gene has CDR1 SGHDN and CDR2 FVKESK. The CDR3 runs 16 residues. The CDR3 loop reads CASSLRLRSSGNTIYF. CDR3 DNA: TGTGCCAGCAGCCTCCGGCTGAGATCCTCTGGAAACACCATATATTTT.

Only a few counts were recorded for this clone. CDR3 sequence reads: CASRPPGTHGYTF. The CDR3 DNA sequence: TGTGCCAGCAGACCCCCGGGGACCCATGGCTACACCTTC. The gene calls are TRBV6-8 and TRBJ1-2; possibly TRBD1 for D (5 bases). Trimming removed 6 bases at V and 6 bases at J, with 14 bases between. This CDR3 has 13 residues. Per the germline V gene, CDR1 is MNHGY and CDR2 is SAAAGT.

The gene calls are TRBV11-3 and TRBJ2-7; TRBD2 matches 8 bases. V was pared by 3 bases and J by 1 base, with 11 bases of the junction left unmatched. The CDR3 spans 17 residues. Germline CDR1 and CDR2: SGHNT and YENEEA. The chain's CDR3 is CASSLTLSAGGSYEQYF. The DNA for the CDR3 is TGTGCCAGCAGCTTGACCTTGTCGGCGGGAGGATCCTACGAGCAGTACTTC.

This chain's CDR3 is CAWSVQGGQYF. The CDR3 DNA follows: TGTGCCTGGAGTGTACAGGGGGGGCAGTACTTC. J is TRBJ2-7 and V is TRBV30, with 8 positions matching TRBD1. The CDR3 runs 11 residues. Germline CDR1 is GTSNPN and CDR2 is SVGIG (reference sequence). V lost 0 bases to trimming and J lost 9 bases; unmatched junction nucleotides: 1.